This TCR beta chain appears in the sequencing data of a study of early T cells in non-severe SARS-CoV-2 infection. This clonotype was recorded at least ten times. Germline V gene lookup returns CDR1 KGHSH and CDR2 LQKENI. The CDR3 is made up of 15 amino acids. Deletions cut 2 bases from V and 3 bases from J, with 11 bases between. Unique molecular identifiers were affixed to single, distinct cDNA molecules. TCRdb re-analysed the 5' RACE reads in MiXCR, keeping a single row per CDR3 protein. This table has approximately 20,000 distinct CDR3 sequences, over 5% appearing once. The chain combines TRBV18 with TRBJ1-5; D ambiguous. Sequences were obtained from whole blood. The sequence came from an adult who was a healthcare worker with PCR-confirmed SARS-CoV-2 infection or an uninfected control (not recorded which). The CDR3 region has the DNA TGTGCCAGCTCACCAAGTACACCGGACAATCAGCCCCAGCATTTT. Translating it yields CASSPSTPDNQPQHF.